A single sample is the source of the 15 T cell receptor beta chains below, sequenced in a study of blood T cell repertoires in COVID-19 (TCRdb year 2020). The library relied on the immunoSEQ multiplex PCR assay. This is the immuneACCESS table as TCRdb keeps it, with only in-frame sequences that have V and J called. A part of the clones is gone; compared with another copy, unresolved V genes explain less than half, and the rest is unexplained. The sample table contains about 290,000 clones; only one count was recorded for about nine tenths of them. Of the sample, 1.7% falls within the top ten clones. The sample taken for sequencing was PBMCs or T cells enriched from blood (not recorded which). The receptors come from a woman in her forties who had recovered from COVID-19.

This chain joins TRBV5-5 and TRBJ2-5; TRBD1 aligns across 11 bases. The V segment lost 4 bases and the J segment 1 base; nucleotides outside the gene matches: 6. This CDR3 is 16 amino acids long. Looked up from germline, CDR1 is SGHKS and CDR2 is YYEKEE (reference sequence). CDR3 region: CASSTIGTGGQETQYF. CDR3 sequence (DNA): TGTGCCAGCAGCACCATAGGGACAGGGGGCCAAGAGACCCAGTACTTC.

V is TRBV11-3 and J is TRBJ2-1; TRBD2 agrees at 12 bases. V was pared by 6 bases and J by 6 bases, with 9 bases of the junction left unmatched. The CDR3 covers 16 residues. Germline assignment: CDR1 SGHNT and CDR2 YENEEA. The CDR3 loop reads CASRLPSGRVPNEQFF. CDR3 coding DNA: TGTGCCAGCAGACTACCTAGCGGGAGGGTCCCCAATGAGCAGTTCTTC.

V gene TRBV7-2 combines with J gene TRBJ1-2, with TRBD1 as a possible D gene (5 bases). The CDR3 consists of 14 residues. Germline V lookup: CDR1 SGHTA, CDR2 FQGNSA. With 6 bases removed from V and 0 bases from J, the gap between germline ends came to 11 bases. This chain's CDR3 is CASSSRQPNYGYTF. In DNA form, the CDR3 reads TGTGCCAGCAGTTCCAGACAGCCTAACTATGGCTACACCTTC.

V and J are TRBV29-1 and TRBJ1-5; D not certain. Germline CDR1 is SQVTM and CDR2 is ANQGSEA. This CDR3 has 13 amino acids. The V end lost 4 bases, the J end lost 0 bases, and 7 bases lay between the germline ends. CDR3 coding DNA: TGCAGCGTTGCCCAGAATAGCAATCAGCCCCAGCATTTT. This translates into CSVAQNSNQPQHF.

The rearrangement links TRBV3-1 (or the pseudogene TRBV3-2) to TRBJ2-5; TRBD2 matches at 7 bases. This CDR3 has 15 amino acids. After removal of 0 bases from V and 4 bases from J, the junction contained 5 bases not matched to a gene. Germline CDR1 LGHDT, CDR2 YNNKEL (reference sequence). CDR3 sequence reads: CASSQDGGVRETQYF. In DNA, the CDR3 is TGTGCCAGCAGCCAAGATGGGGGGGTAAGAGAGACCCAGTACTTC.

The chain employs TRBV5-1 and TRBJ1-4; possibly TRBD1 for D (5 bases). Between the trimmed V and J ends, which lost 1 base and 7 bases, there was a span of 14 bases. Germline values: CDR1 SGHRS, CDR2 YFSETQ. The CDR3 has 15 amino acids. The CDR3, as DNA: TGCGCCAGCAGCTTGAACGGGGCGGGAGGTGAAAAACTGTTTTTT. Translated: CASSLNGAGGEKLFF.

This chain joins TRBV5-1 and TRBJ1-2; TRBD1 agrees at 9 bases. Looked up from germline, CDR1 is SGHRS and CDR2 is YFSETQ. The CDR3 is 16 residues long. The V gene end was trimmed by 5 bases and the J gene end by 8 bases; junction bases not matched to a gene: 16. The CDR3 DNA reads as TGCGCCAGCAGGGACCTCACCGGGACAGGGTACGAGGGCTACACCTTC. Amino acid sequence: CASRDLTGTGYEGYTF.

The rearrangement links TRBV7-2 to TRBJ2-5, with 9 bases that match TRBD2. This CDR3 is 15 amino acids long. CDR1 and CDR2 from the germline V gene are SGHTA and FQGNSA. Losses at the gene ends were 4 bases for V and 4 bases for J; bases not matched to a gene: 7. The CDR3 loop reads CASSYKASGTETQYF. Written as DNA, the CDR3 is TGTGCCAGCAGCTACAAGGCTAGCGGGACAGAGACCCAGTACTTC.

V is TRBV30 and J is TRBJ1-6, with a tentative D call TRBD1 (5 bases). The CDR3 has 14 residues. Germline V gene sequence: CDR1 GTSNPN, CDR2 SVGIG (reference sequence). The V and J ends lost 3 bases and 10 bases respectively, with 16 bases between them. This CDR3 reads CAWRLAGSLSPLHF. CDR3 DNA sequence: TGTGCCTGGAGGTTGGCAGGGTCGTTATCACCCCTCCACTTT. Full variable domain (outside the CDR3, taken from reference TRBV30 and TRBJ1-6): SQTIHQWPATLVQPVGSPLSLECTVEGTSNPNLYWYRQAAGRGLQLLFYSVGIGQISSEVPQNLSASRPQDRQFILSSKKLLLSDSGFYLCAWRLAGSLSPLHFGNGTRLTVT.

This clone occurred once. The chain recombines TRBV6-2 or TRBV6-3 with TRBJ2-4; 7 bases align to TRBD2. Germline V gives CDR1 MNHEY, CDR2 SVGEGT. V lost 4 bases, J lost 9 bases, and 30 bases stayed unmatched. This CDR3 has 21 amino acids. For the CDR3, the DNA is TGTGCCAGCAGTTTCACACCGAGTTACGCGGGCGGGAGCCCAGGTGGGGGCATTCAGTACTTC. Protein product: CASSFTPSYAGGSPGGGIQYF.

V is TRBV5-8 and J is TRBJ1-4; 8 positions agree with TRBD1. Germline lookup yields CDR1 SGHTS and CDR2 YDEGEE. Germline trimming cut 1 base from V and 2 bases from J; bases unmatched to any gene: 4. This CDR3 comprises 16 residues. CDR3: CASSLRTGWTNEKLFF. In DNA form, the CDR3 reads TGTGCCAGCAGCTTGAGGACAGGGTGGACTAATGAAAAACTGTTTTTT.

The J gene is TRBJ1-1, the V gene TRBV7-9; 10 bases are a match to TRBD1. CDR1 is SEHNR and CDR2 is FQNEAQ in the germline V gene (reference sequence). This CDR3 has 16 residues. J was trimmed by 3 bases and V by 5 bases; bases with no gene match: 9. CDR3 sequence reads: CASSLGTGDHDTEAFF. In DNA form, the CDR3 reads TGTGCCAGCAGCCTGGGGACAGGGGATCATGACACTGAAGCTTTCTTT.

This chain links TRBV9 with TRBJ1-5; 7 positions match TRBD1. Germline V gene data show CDR1 as SGDLS and CDR2 as YYNGEE. After removal of 4 bases from V and 4 bases from J, the junction contained 8 bases not matched to a gene. The CDR3 is 15 residues long. The CDR3 loop reads CASSPNTGVNQPQHF. The CDR3 DNA is TGTGCCAGCAGCCCCAACACAGGGGTAAATCAGCCCCAGCATTTT. Full variable domain (outside the CDR3, taken from reference TRBV9 and TRBJ1-5): DSGVTQTPKHLITATGQRVTLRCSPRSGDLSVYWYQQSLDQGLQFLIQYYNGEERAKGNILERFSAQQFPDLHSELNLSSLELGDSALYFCASSPNTGVNQPQHFGDGTRLSIL.

The genes are TRBV5-5 and TRBJ1-1; D gene ambiguous. CDR1 and CDR2 (germline): SGHKS, YYEKEE (reference sequence). V was pared by 4 bases and J by 5 bases, with 15 bases between. The CDR3 has 14 residues. CDR3 in amino acids: CASSLWVLRTEAFF. The CDR3, as DNA: TGTGCCAGCAGCCTGTGGGTTCTGAGGACTGAAGCTTTCTTT.

The chain links TRBV11-1 to TRBJ2-3; TRBD2 matches at 7 bases. The germline V gene encodes CDR1 SGHAT and CDR2 FQDESV (reference sequence). With 3 bases clipped from V and 6 bases from J, the junction kept 9 bases outside the gene matches. The CDR3 totals 15 residues. The CDR3 DNA is TGTGCCAGCAGCTTCGGGCGGGGGTTCAGCGATACGCAGTATTTT. The encoded protein is CASSFGRGFSDTQYF.